Shown below are 11 T cell receptor beta chains from a single sample sequenced in a study of T cell changes during pregnancy in multiple sclerosis. This table comes from immunoSEQ multiplex PCR, and its TCRdb copy is limited to in-frame clones, with some not included. Of tens of thousands of clones in the sample, 80% to 95% are singletons; the top ten hold 3.9%. Material: CD8+ T cells from peripheral blood mononuclear cells, obtained after pregnancy. These receptors came from a female donor with multiple sclerosis, enrolled in a pregnancy study.

The chain recombines TRBV11-2 with TRBJ2-1, with 10 positions matching TRBD2. The J segment lost 4 bases and the V segment lost 5 bases, leaving 5 bases of the junction unmatched. Germline V gene sequence: CDR1 SGHAT, CDR2 FQNNGV. The CDR3 has 15 amino acids. The CDR3 protein is CASSHLSGRYNEQFF. CDR3 nucleotides: TGTGCCAGCAGCCATCTTAGCGGGAGGTACAATGAGCAGTTCTTC.

The gene calls are TRBV18 and TRBJ2-3, with D maybe TRBD1 (6 bases). Trimming took 0 bases from V and 3 from J, leaving 10 bases between them. CDR1 and CDR2 (germline): KGHSH, LQKENI. This CDR3 contains 15 residues. The CDR3 sequence is CASSPPGGKTDTQYF. CDR3 nucleotide sequence: TGTGCCAGCTCACCACCTGGGGGCAAGACAGATACGCAGTATTTT.

The chain joins TRBV6-5 to TRBJ2-2; the match to TRBD1 covers 8 bases. CDR1 is MNHEY and CDR2 is SVGAGI in the germline V gene. Trimming took 2 bases from V and 6 from J; bases not matched to a gene: 5. This CDR3 comprises 15 residues. CDR3 in amino acids: CASSYGTGGSGELFF. The CDR3 nucleotides read TGTGCCAGCAGTTACGGAACAGGGGGATCCGGGGAGCTGTTTTTT.

V is TRBV7-9 and J is TRBJ2-5, with D perhaps matching TRBD1 (6 bases). The CDR3 contains 13 residues. V was shortened by 6 bases and J by 6 bases, with 14 bases between the two germline ends. Germline V CDR1 and CDR2: SEHNR, FQNEAQ (reference sequence). Written as DNA, the CDR3 is TGTGCCAGCAGGTCCGCGCAGGGGAAGACCCAGTACTTC. This encodes CASRSAQGKTQYF.

V gene TRBV30 combines with J gene TRBJ2-7; a possible D gene is TRBD2 (6 bases). Trimming pared 2 bases from V and 4 bases from J, leaving 15 bases between. Germline V lookup: CDR1 GTSNPN, CDR2 SVGIG (reference sequence). The CDR3 is 14 residues long. The CDR3 DNA follows: TGTGCCTGGAGTTGGGGGGTGCTTGGGTACGAGCAGTACTTC. This gives the protein CAWSWGVLGYEQYF. The entire variable domain, with the rest obtained from reference TRBV30 and TRBJ2-7, is as follows: SQTIHQWPATLVQPVGSPLSLECTVEGTSNPNLYWYRQAAGRGLQLLFYSVGIGQISSEVPQNLSASRPQDRQFILSSKKLLLSDSGFYLCAWSWGVLGYEQYFGPGTRLTVT.

The V call is TRBV7-6, the J call TRBJ1-3; 10 nucleotides line up with TRBD1. Germline CDR1 is SGHVS and CDR2 is FNYEAQ. This CDR3 has 15 residues. J was trimmed by 2 bases and V by 5 bases; bases with no gene match: 3. The DNA of the CDR3 is TGTGCCAGCAGCCAAGGACAGGGGGCTGGAAACACCATATATTTT. Its translation is CASSQGQGAGNTIYF.

This chain links TRBV7-3 with TRBJ2-2, with D possibly being TRBD2 (5 bases). This CDR3 comprises 12 residues. Trimming pared 3 bases from V and 11 bases from J, leaving 10 bases between. CDR1 and CDR2 from the germline V gene are SGHTA and FQGTGA. Written as DNA, the CDR3 is TGTGCCAGCAGCTTGGAAAGCGGAGAGCTGTTTTTT. It translates to CASSLESGELFF.

V gene TRBV19 combines with J gene TRBJ2-3, with D maybe TRBD1 (6 bases). Germline V gene lookup returns CDR1 LNHDA and CDR2 SQIVND (reference sequence). The V and J ends lost 2 bases and 6 bases respectively, with 9 bases between them. The CDR3 loop spans 13 amino acids. The CDR3 DNA sequence: TGTGCCAGTAGTATACGAAGGGGGGATACGCAGTATTTT. Residues: CASSIRRGDTQYF.

The chain combines TRBV6-5 with TRBJ1-2; no clear D gene. The germline V gene encodes CDR1 MNHEY and CDR2 SVGAGI. Trimming left V 0 bases short and J 7 bases short, with 18 bases between. CDR3 length equals 16 residues. As DNA, the CDR3 is TGTGCCAGCAGTTACTCGAGCTCGGTTTCGGGTCTTGGCTACACCTTC. Translation gives CASSYSSSVSGLGYTF.

With regard to this clone: A read error may account for a junction end that differs from germline. The CDR3 spells CASRTGDNVLTF. The CDR3 DNA sequence: TGTGCCAGCCGGACAGGGGACAACGTCCTGACTTTC. The chain has TRBV2 and TRBJ2-6; 9 bases agree with TRBD1. The CDR3 is 12 residues long. Germline V gene lookup returns CDR1 SNHLY and CDR2 FYNNEI.

The chain carries TRBV29-1 and TRBJ2-7; a possible D gene is TRBD1 (5 bases). The CDR3 has 13 amino acids. The germline V gene has CDR1 SQVTM and CDR2 ANQGSEA. V gave up 4 bases and J gave up 3 bases, with 13 bases separating them. The CDR3, as DNA: TGCAGCGTTGTGTCAGGGCCCTACTACGAGCAGTACTTC. Protein sequence: CSVVSGPYYEQYF.